This TCR beta chain was identified during a study of blood T cell repertoires in COVID-19 (dated by TCRdb to between 2020 and 2021). In terms of the full investigation: Collaborator samples came from the United States, Italy and Spain and covered acute and convalescent phases of COVID-19. The material from the prospective study consisted of cDNA or gDNA derived from T cells, B-cell-depleted T cells, or PBMCs. Deeply sampled blood TCRbeta repertoires from subjects exposed to, actively infected with, or recovered from COVID-19 were included in the dataset. A freely available public database, intended as a resource for researchers studying the immune response to SARS-CoV-2, is where the repertoires were released. Samples were obtained from the ongoing ImmuneRACE study (first 160 participants) and from roughly 1,300 subjects provided by 6 global collaborators. A de-identified subject ID, COVID-19 status, age in years and sex were almost always included in the sample metadata. HLA class I and class II types, where available, came from metadata supplied by the sample provider rather than from assay-based typing.

Including the terminal cysteine and phenylalanine, the CDR3 comprises 14 residues. The read is trimmed to its CDR3 DNA, 42 bases read in frame from base 1. At the junction V is shortened by 7 bases and J by 5 bases; bases outside the gene matches: 3. Sequences SGHRS (CDR1) and YFSETQ (CDR2) are obtained from the germline V gene. About this clone itself: Its antigen specificity is not known. No qualities accompany the bases; no much larger clone lies one base away.

What the authors observed across the whole study: How much clinical and demographic metadata was included differed by source and by participant, and the metadata was provided uncurated.

Each collaborating institution followed its own protocols to collect whole blood in K2EDTA tubes. For TCRbeta analysis, collaborator samples were shipped as frozen whole blood, as isolated PBMCs, or as DNA extracted from either sample type. The immunoSEQ Assay, a bias-controlled multiplex PCR, was used to amplify TCRbeta CDR3 regions from genomic DNA. Turning to the authors' computational methods: The number of nucleated cells in each sample was estimated by amplification of reference gene primers within the assay. Sequence reads were collapsed and filtered to measure the absolute abundance of every unique TCRbeta CDR3 rearrangement. For each sample, productive Simpson clonality was calculated as the square root of Simpson's diversity index over productive rearrangements. Sourced from immuneACCESS, this table was stored by TCRdb with only in-frame sequences that have V and J called. A share of the clones is absent; for the studies checked, an unresolved V gene accounts for under half, and the remainder has no known explanation. The V and J calls and the clone size are those of that table, but D and trimming were determined from the DNA. This sample lists 15,000 to 20,000 clones; 90% to 95% were detected once. Together, the top ten hold about 4.5% of the sample.

The sequenced sample consisted of peripheral blood. This receptor was identified in a man between 60 and 70 years old with active COVID-19. The rearrangement joined TRBV5-1 to TRBJ2-1; 13 bases in the junction line up with TRBD2. CDR3 region: CASRGTSGNNEQFF. The sequenced DNA is TGCGCCAGCCGGGGGACTAGCGGGAACAATGAGCAGTTCTTC.